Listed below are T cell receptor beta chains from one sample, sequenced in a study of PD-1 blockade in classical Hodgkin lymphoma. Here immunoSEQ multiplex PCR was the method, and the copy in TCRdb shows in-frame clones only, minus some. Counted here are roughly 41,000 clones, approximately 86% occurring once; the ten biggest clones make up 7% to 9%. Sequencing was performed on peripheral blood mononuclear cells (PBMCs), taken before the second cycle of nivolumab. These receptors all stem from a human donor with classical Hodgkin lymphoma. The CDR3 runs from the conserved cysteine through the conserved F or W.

cdr3_aa: CASSGASYGYTF; j_call: TRBJ1-2; cdr3_length: 12; v_call: TRBV18
cdr3_aa: CASSLEGGNTIYF; j_call: TRBJ1-3; cdr3_length: 13; v_call: TRBV11-2
cdr3_aa: CASSGFGTRDGEQYF; j_call: TRBJ2-7; cdr3_length: 15; v_call: TRBV25-1
cdr3_aa: CASSERDTGELFF; j_call: TRBJ2-2; cdr3_length: 13; v_call: TRBV10-1
cdr3_aa: CASSLVGFSNEQFF; j_call: TRBJ2-1; cdr3_length: 14; v_call: TRBV6-5
cdr3_aa: CASSPDLIAAGRETQYF; j_call: TRBJ2-5; cdr3_length: 17; v_call: TRBV18
cdr3_aa: CASSETFFTFSGERYF; j_call: TRBJ2-7; cdr3_length: 16; v_call: TRBV2
cdr3_aa: CASSENGRQPQHF; j_call: TRBJ1-5; cdr3_length: 13; v_call: TRBV6-1
cdr3_aa: CASSESATPRNEQFF; j_call: TRBJ2-1; cdr3_length: 15; v_call: TRBV2
cdr3_aa: CASSLEGRETQYF; j_call: TRBJ2-5; cdr3_length: 13; v_call: TRBV7-2
cdr3_aa: CASNEDRVTNEKLFF; j_call: TRBJ1-4; cdr3_length: 15; v_call: TRBV7-2
cdr3_aa: CASSLPGRLNEKLFF; j_call: TRBJ1-4; cdr3_length: 15; v_call: TRBV5-6
cdr3_aa: CASSMVGLRETQYF; j_call: TRBJ2-5; cdr3_length: 14; v_call: TRBV19
cdr3_aa: CASSPGLAGNEQYF; j_call: .; cdr3_length: 14; v_call: TRBV18
cdr3_aa: CASSGLRSYEQYF; j_call: .; cdr3_length: 13; v_call: TRBV27
cdr3_aa: CASSFLGVLETQYF; j_call: TRBJ2-5; cdr3_length: 14; v_call: TRBV27
cdr3_aa: CASSPQVGGAEDTQYF; j_call: TRBJ2-3; cdr3_length: 16; v_call: TRBV5-8
cdr3_aa: CASSDLDRGVDGYTF; j_call: TRBJ1-2; cdr3_length: 15; v_call: TRBV18
cdr3_aa: CASSIKGVNTGELFF; j_call: TRBJ2-2; cdr3_length: 15; v_call: TRBV19
cdr3_aa: CASSQGVAVSYEQYF; j_call: TRBJ2-7; cdr3_length: 15; v_call: TRBV4-2
cdr3_aa: CASTLGVEAFF; j_call: TRBJ1-1; cdr3_length: 11; v_call: TRBV25-1
cdr3_aa: CASSSGTSYGYTF; j_call: TRBJ1-2; cdr3_length: 13; v_call: TRBV10-1
cdr3_aa: CASSPWDTYEQYF; j_call: TRBJ2-7; cdr3_length: 13; v_call: TRBV4-1
cdr3_aa: CSAAGQLNYGYTF; j_call: TRBJ1-2; cdr3_length: 13; v_call: TRBV29-1
cdr3_aa: CSVGQGTEAFF; j_call: TRBJ1-1; cdr3_length: 11; v_call: TRBV29-1
cdr3_aa: CASSLDPGTADTQYF; j_call: TRBJ2-3; cdr3_length: 15; v_call: TRBV7-6
cdr3_aa: CASSVPRTSGTGQYF; j_call: TRBJ2-7; cdr3_length: 15; v_call: TRBV2
cdr3_aa: CASSRLREWAEQYF; j_call: TRBJ2-7; cdr3_length: 14; v_call: TRBV5-6
cdr3_aa: CASSLGVAGAGLRELFF; j_call: TRBJ2-2; cdr3_length: 17; v_call: TRBV5-1
cdr3_aa: CASRPDRRAAKNIQYF; j_call: TRBJ2-4; cdr3_length: 16; v_call: TRBV5-4
cdr3_aa: CASSGRDRPYEQYF; j_call: TRBJ2-7; cdr3_length: 14; v_call: TRBV9
cdr3_aa: CASSPRMQLTSGETQYF; j_call: TRBJ2-5; cdr3_length: 17; v_call: TRBV18
cdr3_aa: CASSQARGGEQFF; j_call: TRBJ2-1; cdr3_length: 13; v_call: TRBV2
cdr3_aa: CASSLGLVYGYTF; j_call: TRBJ1-2; cdr3_length: 13; v_call: TRBV11-3
cdr3_aa: CASSSASGRAETQYF; j_call: TRBJ2-5; cdr3_length: 15; v_call: TRBV5-1
cdr3_aa: CASSWDSGNEQYF; j_call: TRBJ2-7; cdr3_length: 13; v_call: TRBV27
cdr3_aa: CASSGPSGSHEQFF; j_call: TRBJ2-1; cdr3_length: 14; v_call: TRBV9
cdr3_aa: CASSSTGARNTEAFF; j_call: TRBJ1-1; cdr3_length: 15; v_call: TRBV5-1
cdr3_aa: CASSYQGSGANVLTF; j_call: TRBJ2-6; cdr3_length: 15; v_call: TRBV7-3
cdr3_aa: CAIQTSGRGEQYF; j_call: TRBJ2-7; cdr3_length: 13; v_call: TRBV7-9
cdr3_aa: CASSQGFPPEAFF; j_call: TRBJ1-1; cdr3_length: 13; v_call: TRBV4-2
cdr3_aa: CASRADGNTEAFF; j_call: TRBJ1-1; cdr3_length: 13; v_call: TRBV5-1
cdr3_aa: CASSLGDMEAYEQYF; j_call: TRBJ2-7; cdr3_length: 15; v_call: TRBV11-3
cdr3_aa: CAWSVPLGGAWGNQPQHF; j_call: TRBJ1-5; cdr3_length: 18; v_call: TRBV30
cdr3_aa: CASSAAPGGASYEQYF; j_call: TRBJ2-7; cdr3_length: 16; v_call: TRBV6-4
cdr3_aa: CASSLGTSGWNEQFF; j_call: TRBJ2-1; cdr3_length: 15; v_call: TRBV5-1
cdr3_aa: CAWSVVGDTQYF; j_call: TRBJ2-3; cdr3_length: 12; v_call: TRBV30
cdr3_aa: CASSYGRVWTNTEAFF; j_call: TRBJ1-1; cdr3_length: 16; v_call: TRBV6-5
cdr3_aa: CASSPPRTTSTDTQYF; j_call: TRBJ2-3; cdr3_length: 16; v_call: TRBV28
cdr3_aa: CASRRLAGVPGELFF; j_call: TRBJ2-2; cdr3_length: 15; v_call: TRBV5-1
cdr3_aa: CASKDRGAEAFF; j_call: TRBJ1-1; cdr3_length: 12; v_call: TRBV28
cdr3_aa: CASGLIGVTYEQYF; j_call: TRBJ2-7; cdr3_length: 14; v_call: TRBV12-5
cdr3_aa: CASSFIAGDFLGYQETQYF; j_call: TRBJ2-5; cdr3_length: 19; v_call: TRBV12-1